Listed below are T cell receptor beta chains from one sample, sequenced in a study of shared clonotypes between healthy human individuals. Assay: immunoSEQ multiplex PCR; the TCRdb copy retains only in-frame clones and omits some. The table has around 2.5 million clones, 93% seen once. Specimen: naive CD4+ T cells from PBMCs. The origin of the receptors is a man younger than 35 in good health. Some clones in this sample may be carry-over from other donors' samples. Both conserved end residues are part of each CDR3. The D gene is left open where the match is weak. Not every row has a clone size; where given, it reads once, few, many or a size class.

clone_size,j_call,d_call,v_call,cdr3_nt,cdr3_aa
NA,TRBJ1-2,NA,TRBV28,TGTGCCAGCACTAGGACCGGGGGGGCTAACTATGGCTACACCTTC,CASTRTGGANYGYTF
NA,TRBJ1-1,NA,TRBV6-6,TGTGCCAGCATCCGAGGTACCGCTGAAGCTTTCTTT,CASIRGTAEAFF
NA,TRBJ2-1,TRBD2,TRBV25-1,TGTGCCAGCGGTAGCGGGAGGGCCTACAATGAGCAGTTCTTC,CASGSGRAYNEQFF
NA,TRBJ2-4,NA,TRBV5-5,TGTGCCAGCAGCTTGGTGGGAGCCAAAAACATTCAGTACTTC,CASSLVGAKNIQYF
NA,TRBJ2-3,NA,TRBV5-1,TGCGCCAGCAGCTTGGCCTTGGGACTCGGCACAGATACGCAGTATTTT,CASSLALGLGTDTQYF
NA,TRBJ2-2,NA,TRBV10-3,TGTGCCATCAGTGTAGACCCAGGGGCCGGGGAGCTGTTTTTT,CAISVDPGAGELFF
NA,TRBJ2-7,NA,TRBV5-1,TGCGCCAGCAGCTTGGATTGGTCAACGTCCTACGAGCAGTACTTC,CASSLDWSTSYEQYF
NA,TRBJ1-1,NA,TRBV28,TGTGCCAGCAGCCGAGACAGTTACACTGAAGCTTTCTTT,CASSRDSYTEAFF
NA,TRBJ2-2,NA,TRBV25-1,TGTGCCAGCAGTGATGGGGTATTGAACACCGGGGAGCTGTTTTTT,CASSDGVLNTGELFF
NA,TRBJ1-1,NA,TRBV11-2,TGTGCCAGCAGCTTAGCTGGTTGGAACACTGAAGCTTTCTTT,CASSLAGWNTEAFF
NA,TRBJ1-2,NA,TRBV5-1,TGCGCCAGCAGCTTTCTCTTGGCAGCCCGGGGCTATGGCTACACCTTC,CASSFLLAARGYGYTF
NA,TRBJ2-1,NA,TRBV7-2,TGTGCCAGCAGCTTAGGGCTAGCGAACAATGAGCAGTTCTTC,CASSLGLANNEQFF
NA,TRBJ2-3,NA,TRBV4-3,TGCGCCAGCAGCCAAGGAATGCAGGGAAGTGGAGAGGCGCAGTATTTT,CASSQGMQGSGEAQYF
NA,TRBJ1-1,NA,TRBV5-1,TGCGCCAGCAGCCTTGGACTCCATAGGGTCACTGAAGCTTTCTTT,CASSLGLHRVTEAFF
NA,TRBJ2-7,TRBD2,TRBV5-1,TGCGCCAGCAGCCCCCAGCGGGAGCGCTCCTACGAGCAGTACTTC,CASSPQRERSYEQYF
NA,TRBJ2-2,NA,TRBV5-1,TGCGCCAGCAGCTTTTGGCAGCCGAACACCGGGGAGCTGTTTTTT,CASSFWQPNTGELFF
NA,TRBJ2-3,NA,TRBV29-1,TGCAGCGTCGCCGGACTGGTGACAGATACGCAGTATTTT,CSVAGLVTDTQYF
NA,TRBJ2-5,NA,TRBV15,TGTGCCACCAGCAGGGTCCCTATAGAGACCCAGTACTTC,CATSRVPIETQYF
once,TRBJ1-5,NA,TRBV27,TGTGCCAGCAGTTACACCGGGGGCTTCAATCAGCCCCAGCATTTT,CASSYTGGFNQPQHF
NA,TRBJ2-1,TRBD2,TRBV4-1,TGCGCCAGCAGCCACGGACTAGCCGATTACAATGAGCAGTTCTTC,CASSHGLADYNEQFF
NA,TRBJ2-1,TRBD2,TRBV12-5,TGTGCTAGTGGTTTGGATTTCTTTAGCGGGAGATCCTACAATGAGCAGTTCTTC,CASGLDFFSGRSYNEQFF
NA,TRBJ1-2,TRBD1,TRBV5-1,TGCGCCAGCAGCGCGGACAGGGTCGAGGGTTATGGCTACACCTTC,CASSADRVEGYGYTF
NA,TRBJ1-2,NA,TRBV28,TGTGCCAGCACCAATCCGACACTGGCCCCCTATGGCTACACCTTC,CASTNPTLAPYGYTF
NA,TRBJ2-1,NA,TRBV7-2,TGTGCCAGCAGCTTAGTTTCGGGTTTCCGGGGCGCCTTGAGTGAGCAGTTCTTC,CASSLVSGFRGALSEQFF
NA,TRBJ2-7,NA,TRBV7-2,TGTGCCAGCAGCTTGATAGCAGCCTACGAGCAGTACTTC,CASSLIAAYEQYF
NA,TRBJ2-7,NA,TRBV5-1,TGCGCCAGCAGCTCGAGGGGGACCGAGCAGTACTTC,CASSSRGTEQYF
once,TRBJ2-3,NA,TRBV21-1,TGTGCCAGCAGCAAAGACAGTCCCCGGACAGAAGCAGATACGCAGTATTTT,CASSKDSPRTEADTQYF
NA,TRBJ2-5,TRBD2,TRBV5-1,TGCGCCAGCAGCTTGGCGGGGGGAGCGGGAGCCTCCCCGACCCAGTACTTC,CASSLAGGAGASPTQYF
NA,TRBJ1-1,NA,TRBV6-1,TGTGCCAGCACCTACGCCCCGACCTCGAACACTGAAGCTTTCTTT,CASTYAPTSNTEAFF
NA,TRBJ1-5,NA,TRBV6-1,TGTGCCAGCAGTGTGACCGTGACGCAGCCCCAGCATTTT,CASSVTVTQPQHF
NA,TRBJ1-1,TRBD1,TRBV29-1,TGCAGCGTTGAAGATTTTAGGGGACAGGGTATCAGAAACACTGAAGCTTTCTTT,CSVEDFRGQGIRNTEAFF
few,TRBJ2-3,TRBD2,TRBV7-9,TGTGCCAGCAGTACGACTAGCGGGAGGGCAGATACGCAGTATTTT,CASSTTSGRADTQYF
once,TRBJ2-5,NA,TRBV5-1,TGCGCCAGCAGCTTGGGGGCAGGGACGGAGGAGACCCAGTACTTC,CASSLGAGTEETQYF
NA,TRBJ2-1,TRBD1,TRBV2,TGTGCCAGCAGGAAAGAAGCAGGGGGTGGAAATGAGCAGTTCTTC,CASRKEAGGGNEQFF
NA,TRBJ2-7,TRBD1,TRBV28,TGTGCCACCTCAAAGAACAGGGGGCTTGCCTATCGTGAGCAGTACTTC,CATSKNRGLAYREQYF
NA,TRBJ1-2,NA,TRBV18,TGTGCCAGCTCACCGACCACACCTGCTAACTATGGCTACACCTTC,CASSPTTPANYGYTF
once,TRBJ2-7,NA,TRBV5-4,TGTGCCAGCAGCTTTTGGGGCGAGCAGTACTTC,CASSFWGEQYF
NA,TRBJ2-1,NA,TRBV5-6,TGTGCCAGCAGCTTGGCGGAAACCACGTTCTTC,CASSLAETTFF
NA,TRBJ2-7,NA,TRBV13,TGTGCCAGCAGCCAAGCCCTCTACGAGCAGTACTTC,CASSQALYEQYF
NA,TRBJ1-2,NA,TRBV11-2,TGTGCCAGCAGCTTAGTGCCAGGGTCCAACTATGGCTACACCTTC,CASSLVPGSNYGYTF
NA,TRBJ1-4,NA,TRBV25-1,TGTGCCAGCAGCGGGGACCCATCTCCAACTAATGAAAAACTGTTTTTT,CASSGDPSPTNEKLFF
NA,TRBJ2-1,TRBD2,TRBV28,TGTGCCAGCAGCCGGCTAGCGGCGAGCGATGAGCAGTTCTTC,CASSRLAASDEQFF
NA,TRBJ1-3,NA,TRBV6-1,TGTGCCAGCAGTGAAGCTCCGCTTTCCGGGGACAAAGGAAACACCATATATTTT,CASSEAPLSGDKGNTIYF
NA,TRBJ1-2,NA,TRBV28,TGTGCCAGCAGTTTGAACTATGGCTACACCTTC,CASSLNYGYTF
NA,TRBJ1-3,NA,TRBV4-1,TGCGCCAGCAGCCAAGTTTTTACCTCTGGAAACACCATATATTTT,CASSQVFTSGNTIYF
NA,TRBJ2-5,NA,TRBV18,TGTGCCAGCTCACCCCTCCCAGGAATCCAAGAGACCCAGTACTTC,CASSPLPGIQETQYF
NA,TRBJ2-3,TRBD2,TRBV5-5,TGTGCCAGCAGCTTTCTAGCGGCCGCTAGCACAGATACGCAGTATTTT,CASSFLAAASTDTQYF
NA,TRBJ1-2,TRBD1,TRBV6-6,TGTGCCAGCAGACCCGGACAGGGTTTTGGCTACACCTTC,CASRPGQGFGYTF
few,TRBJ1-1,NA,TRBV29-1,TGCAGCGTGTCAGTGATAGCTGAAGCTTTCTTT,CSVSVIAEAFF
few,TRBJ2-1,NA,TRBV10-1,TGCGCCAGCAGTGAGGCCCACAATGAGCAGTTCTTC,CASSEAHNEQFF
NA,TRBJ1-3,TRBD1,TRBV5-1,TGCGCCAGCAGCCCGGCTGGGACAGGGTCTGGAAACACCATATATTTT,CASSPAGTGSGNTIYF
once,TRBJ1-5,NA,TRBV4-1,TGCGCCAGCAGCCAAAAAGGGGGGGTTTGGCAGCCCCAGCATTTT,CASSQKGGVWQPQHF
NA,TRBJ2-7,TRBD1,TRBV6-1,TGTGCCAGCAGTGTCCGGGACAGGGACTTGGAGCAGTACTTC,CASSVRDRDLEQYF
NA,TRBJ1-2,NA,TRBV9,TGTGCCAGCAGCGTAGGGGAGCCGCCCTATTATGGCTACACCTTC,CASSVGEPPYYGYTF
NA,TRBJ2-7,TRBD1,TRBV4-1,TGCGCCAGCAGCCACCCGGGACAGACCTACGAGCAGTACTTC,CASSHPGQTYEQYF